These T cell receptor beta chains were read from a single sample in a study of cytomegalovirus exposure and HLA in healthy donors. Sequencing was performed with immunoSEQ multiplex PCR; in TCRdb, only in-frame clones are kept and a portion is missing. The table records about 150,000 clones, more than 75% of them present only once. Input material: PBMCs. These receptors came from a woman younger than 45 in good health and CMV-seronegative. The CDR3 runs from the conserved cysteine through the conserved F or W. Each record gives: CDR3 protein, CDR3 DNA, J gene, clone size, V gene, D gene. D genes are given only for firm matches. Size is stated for part of the rows, as once, few or many counts, or as a class when the clone is expanded.

CDR3aa: CASSAPSGGAYGYTF; CDR3nt: TGTGCCAGCAGCGCTCCCAGCGGGGGCGCGTATGGCTACACCTTC; j_gene: TRBJ1-2; abundance: -; v_gene: TRBV9; d_gene: -
CDR3aa: CASSFVAGIGNTIYF; CDR3nt: TGTGCCAGCAGCTTTGTTGCAGGGATTGGAAACACCATATATTTT; j_gene: TRBJ1-3; abundance: -; v_gene: TRBV7-2; d_gene: -
CDR3aa: CASSQVPSSARWDSEQYF; CDR3nt: TGCGCCAGCAGCCAAGTACCATCATCCGCGAGGTGGGACTCCGAGCAGTACTTC; j_gene: TRBJ2-7; abundance: -; v_gene: TRBV4-1; d_gene: -
CDR3aa: CASSSGFTGELFF; CDR3nt: TGCGCCAGCAGCTCAGGATTCACCGGGGAGCTGTTTTTT; j_gene: TRBJ2-2; abundance: -; v_gene: TRBV5-1; d_gene: -
CDR3aa: CASSSRPGLAVPSTDTQYF; CDR3nt: TGTGCCAGCTCCAGCCGCCCGGGACTAGCGGTGCCCAGCACAGATACGCAGTATTTT; j_gene: TRBJ2-3; abundance: -; v_gene: TRBV18; d_gene: TRBD2
CDR3aa: CASSGFPEAGDETQYF; CDR3nt: TGTGCCAGCAGCGGTTTCCCGGAGGCAGGGGACGAGACCCAGTACTTC; j_gene: TRBJ2-5; abundance: -; v_gene: TRBV5-4; d_gene: -
CDR3aa: CASSQVPPSGANTGELFF; CDR3nt: TGCGCCAGCAGCCAAGTCCCGCCTAGCGGGGCGAACACCGGGGAGCTGTTTTTT; j_gene: TRBJ2-2; abundance: once; v_gene: TRBV4-1; d_gene: TRBD2
CDR3aa: CASSLGKARQQANYGYTF; CDR3nt: TGCGCCAGCAGCTTGGGAAAGGCCAGGCAACAAGCTAACTATGGCTACACCTTC; j_gene: TRBJ1-2; abundance: once; v_gene: TRBV5-1; d_gene: -
CDR3aa: CASSPSGNVNEQFF; CDR3nt: TGCGCCAGCAGCCCTAGCGGGAACGTCAATGAGCAGTTCTTC; j_gene: TRBJ2-1; abundance: few; v_gene: TRBV4-1; d_gene: TRBD2
CDR3aa: CASSPRQGLADEQFF; CDR3nt: TGTGCCAGCAGCCCCCGACAGGGACTAGCCGATGAGCAGTTCTTC; j_gene: TRBJ2-1; abundance: -; v_gene: TRBV4-2; d_gene: TRBD2
CDR3aa: CASSKGGTSGTEYYEQYF; CDR3nt: TGTGCCAGCAGCAAAGGGGGGACTAGCGGGACGGAATACTACGAGCAGTACTTC; j_gene: TRBJ2-7; abundance: once; v_gene: TRBV21-1; d_gene: -
CDR3aa: CASSEQSGSSYEQYF; CDR3nt: TGTGCCAGCAGCGAACAAAGCGGGAGCTCCTACGAGCAGTACTTC; j_gene: TRBJ2-7; abundance: -; v_gene: TRBV7-6; d_gene: TRBD2
CDR3aa: CASSYIQGFRGYTF; CDR3nt: TGTGCCAGCAGTTACATTCAGGGTTTTCGGGGCTACACCTTC; j_gene: TRBJ1-2; abundance: -; v_gene: TRBV6-5; d_gene: -
CDR3aa: CASSDSAYEQYF; CDR3nt: TGTGCCAGCAGTGATTCGGCCTACGAGCAGTACTTC; j_gene: TRBJ2-7; abundance: once; v_gene: TRBV25-1; d_gene: -
CDR3aa: CASSRDRRETQYF; CDR3nt: TGCGCCAGCAGCCGGGACAGGAGAGAGACCCAGTACTTC; j_gene: TRBJ2-5; abundance: -; v_gene: TRBV4-3; d_gene: TRBD1
CDR3aa: CASSFRLTDEQYF; CDR3nt: TGTGCCAGCAGTTTTAGATTGACAGACGAGCAGTACTTC; j_gene: TRBJ2-7; abundance: -; v_gene: TRBV28; d_gene: -
CDR3aa: CAWSEGEGHADTQYF; CDR3nt: TGTGCCTGGAGTGAGGGGGAGGGCCACGCAGATACGCAGTATTTT; j_gene: TRBJ2-3; abundance: -; v_gene: TRBV30; d_gene: -
CDR3aa: CASSTRTGTYEQYF; CDR3nt: TGCGCCAGCAGCACCCGGACAGGGACCTACGAGCAGTACTTC; j_gene: TRBJ2-7; abundance: -; v_gene: TRBV4-1; d_gene: TRBD1
CDR3aa: CASSEAGDYGYTF; CDR3nt: TGTGCCAGCAGTGAAGCAGGGGACTATGGCTACACCTTC; j_gene: TRBJ1-2; abundance: -; v_gene: TRBV2; d_gene: -
CDR3aa: CASSLARGAYGYTF; CDR3nt: TGTGCCAGCAGTTTAGCCAGGGGAGCCTATGGCTACACCTTC; j_gene: TRBJ1-2; abundance: -; v_gene: TRBV28; d_gene: -
CDR3aa: CATNPRTSGSTGELFF; CDR3nt: TGTGCCACCAACCCCCGGACTAGCGGGAGCACCGGGGAGCTGTTTTTT; j_gene: TRBJ2-2; abundance: -; v_gene: TRBV19; d_gene: TRBD2
CDR3aa: CASMGQATNEKLFF; CDR3nt: TGTGCCAGTATGGGGCAGGCAACTAATGAAAAACTGTTTTTT; j_gene: TRBJ1-4; abundance: -; v_gene: TRBV19; d_gene: -
CDR3aa: CSCGSGSGTGELFF; CDR3nt: TGCAGCTGTGGGAGCGGGAGCGGAACCGGGGAGCTGTTTTTT; j_gene: TRBJ2-2; abundance: once; v_gene: TRBV29-1; d_gene: TRBD2
CDR3aa: CASSPRQGGGYEKLFF; CDR3nt: TGTGCCAGCAGCCCCCGACAGGGTGGGGGTTACGAAAAACTGTTTTTT; j_gene: TRBJ1-4; abundance: -; v_gene: TRBV21-1; d_gene: -
CDR3aa: CASSPFLQESSGNTIYF; CDR3nt: TGTGCCAGCTCACCCTTCTTACAGGAGAGCTCTGGAAACACCATATATTTT; j_gene: TRBJ1-3; abundance: -; v_gene: TRBV18; d_gene: -